This TCR beta chain was captured by sequencing in a study of spatial heterogeneity in lung cancer. Study details: Each time, sequencing found more beta-chain sequences than alpha-chain sequences.

TCRdb itself ran the 5' RACE reads through MiXCR, one entry per CDR3 protein. The sample carries tens of thousands of distinct CDR3 sequences, less than 9% recorded once. Time point here: sample taken at primary tumor resection. Sequencing covered unsorted whole RNA taken from tumor, nontumor lung or frozen PBMC. The CDR3 covers 15 residues. Germline V lookup: CDR1 SGHTA, CDR2 FQGNSA. V dropped 5 bases and J dropped 3; count of bases not matched to a gene: 7. This TCR derives from a female donor with early-stage non-small cell lung cancer. The chain carries TRBV7-2 and TRBJ2-1; TRBD2 agrees at 7 bases. This specimen consisted of PBMCs, obtained at surgery. The CDR3 is CASSLALAVYNEQFF. The CDR3 DNA is TGTGCCAGCAGCCTTGCTCTAGCGGTCTACAATGAGCAGTTCTTC.